This entry lists 20 T cell receptor beta chains sequenced from one sample in a study of post-analysis software for immune sequencing data. Study-level points and caveats: When patients were compared with controls, about five TRBV segments were more frequent, TRBV5-6, TRBV5-1 and TRBV20-1 among them.

Their cognate antigens are unknown. Sequencing libraries made from TCR beta cDNA carried unique molecular identifiers. One entry per CDR3 protein results from TCRdb running MiXCR on the PCR reads. The sample has some 370,000 distinct CDR3 sequences; 30% to 45% are singletons. The sequenced sample consisted of blood. These receptors all stem from a girl aged 10 to 17 with multiple sclerosis.

The chain couples TRBV20-1 to TRBJ1-5; possible D gene TRBD1, 5 bases. CDR3 length: 14 residues. Trimming took 0 bases from V and 4 from J, leaving 10 bases between them. Germline values: CDR1 DFQATT, CDR2 SNEGSKA (reference sequence). This CDR3 is CSAREVEGNQPQHF. The DNA for the CDR3 is TGCAGTGCTAGAGAGGTTGAGGGGAATCAGCCCCAGCATTTT.

This clonotype has more than one count but fewer than ten. V is TRBV3-1 and J is TRBJ2-1, with 11 positions matching TRBD1. V shed 5 bases and J 7 bases; nucleotides not matched to a gene: 4. The CDR3 covers 14 residues. Germline lookup yields CDR1 LGHDT and CDR2 YNNKEL (reference sequence). CDR3 region: CASSGGQGANEQFF. CDR3 DNA sequence: TGTGCCAGCAGCGGTGGACAGGGGGCTAATGAGCAGTTCTTC.

The chain couples TRBV19 to TRBJ2-7; D is uncertain. CDR3 size: 13 residues. Germline CDR1 reads LNHDA; CDR2 reads SQIVND (reference sequence). Between the trimmed V and J ends, which lost 3 bases and 2 bases, there was a span of 8 bases. CDR3 DNA: TGTGCCAGTAGTATCACTCCTGCCTACGAGCAGTACTTC. Its translation: CASSITPAYEQYF.

The J gene is TRBJ2-7, the V gene TRBV6-1, with TRBD1 matching over 7 bases. Germline V gene lookup returns CDR1 MNHNS and CDR2 SASEGT. The CDR3 contains 12 residues. Trimming cost V 8 bases and J 4 bases; bases outside gene matches: 5. As DNA, the CDR3 is TGTGCCAGCCAGGGGGACAAGTACGAGCAGTACTTC. Residues: CASQGDKYEQYF.

Only a few counts were recorded for this clonotype. The rearrangement joins TRBV5-1 to TRBJ2-1; TRBD1 matches at 7 bases. The CDR3 runs 15 residues. Trimming cost V 2 bases and J 5 bases; bases outside gene matches: 7. Germline CDR1 SGHRS, CDR2 YFSETQ. CDR3 residues: CASSFLQGINNEQFF. As DNA, the CDR3 is TGCGCCAGCAGCTTCTTACAGGGGATAAACAATGAGCAGTTCTTC.

This clonotype was seen a handful of times. The chain has TRBV5-1 and TRBJ1-4, with D unclear. The CDR3 has 15 amino acids. Trimming removed 4 bases at V and 8 bases at J, with 18 bases between. Germline CDR1 is SGHRS and CDR2 is YFSETQ. CDR3 coding DNA: TGCGCCAGCAGCCCCGTCGCGGGGATTGAGGAAAAACTGTTTTTT. It specifies CASSPVAGIEEKLFF.

The table lists this clonotype with a few counts. The V call is TRBV20-1, the J call TRBJ1-5; D not certain. V was shortened by 3 bases and J by 0 bases, with 12 bases between the two germline ends. Germline CDR1 DFQATT, CDR2 SNEGSKA (reference sequence). CDR3 length equals 15 residues. CDR3 in DNA: TGCAGTGCTAGGATCGGTGCAAATAGCAATCAGCCCCAGCATTTT. Protein: CSARIGANSNQPQHF.

The CDR3 sequence is CSAFGDGYTF. The CDR3 bases are TGCAGTGCGTTCGGGGATGGCTACACCTTC. The rearrangement links TRBV20-1 to TRBJ1-2; D remains unclear. The V and J ends lost 6 bases and 6 bases respectively, with 8 bases between them. From germline, CDR1 is DFQATT and CDR2 SNEGSKA (reference sequence). The CDR3 runs 10 residues.

The chain links TRBV15 to TRBJ2-1; no firm D call. Germline assignment: CDR1 LNHNV and CDR2 YYDKDF (reference sequence). V gave up 3 bases and J gave up 4 bases, with 16 bases separating them. This CDR3 is 16 amino acids long. The CDR3 nucleotides are TGTGCCACCAGCAGTGGAGAACACGTAACTTACAATGAGCAGTTCTTC. Its protein is CATSSGEHVTYNEQFF. Drawing the rest from reference TRBV15 and TRBJ2-1, the complete variable domain is DAMVIQNPRYQVTQFGKPVTLSCSQTLNHNVMYWYQQKSSQAPKLLFHYYDKDFNNEADTPDNFQSRRPNTSFCFLDIRSPGLGDTAMYLCATSSGEHVTYNEQFFGPGTRLTVL.

The chain recombines TRBV7-9 with TRBJ2-4, with D unclear. The V and J ends lost 6 bases and 8 bases respectively, with 8 bases between them. Germline V gene data show CDR1 as SEHNR and CDR2 as FQNEAQ (reference sequence). This CDR3 has 11 residues. The CDR3 loop reads CASRGFDIQYF. The CDR3 nucleotides read TGTGCCAGCAGAGGCTTTGACATTCAGTACTTC.

The chain employs TRBV12-3 or TRBV12-4 and TRBJ2-5; D is perhaps TRBD2 (6 bases). This CDR3 is 15 amino acids long. The V gene lost 4 bases and the J gene lost 11 bases, with 23 bases spanning the gap. CDR3 DNA sequence: TGTGCCAGCAGTTCCCGGAGTAGCGGTGTACTATTGCAGTACTTC. This codes for CASSSRSSGVLLQYF.

This clonotype was seen only a few times. V is TRBV14 and J is TRBJ1-2; D unresolved. V was shortened by 3 bases and J by 8 bases, with 22 bases between the two germline ends. The CDR3 contains 16 residues. Germline values: CDR1 SGHDN, CDR2 FVKESK. The CDR3 reads CASSQNFFTATRGYTF. CDR3 coding DNA: TGTGCCAGCAGCCAGAATTTTTTCACAGCCACTAGAGGCTACACCTTC.

This clonotype has more than one count but fewer than ten. This chain joins TRBV4-1 and TRBJ2-3; 9 nucleotides align to TRBD2. The germline V gene has CDR1 MGHRA and CDR2 YSYEKL. J lost 1 base, V lost 6 bases, and 11 bases had no gene match. This CDR3 contains 17 residues. The CDR3 DNA follows: TGCGCCAGCAGTTCCTTCGAGCGGGGGGCCGGCACAGATACGCAGTATTTT. This encodes CASSSFERGAGTDTQYF.

The J gene is TRBJ1-1, the V gene TRBV12-3 or TRBV12-4, with 7 bases aligning to TRBD1. J lost 6 bases, V lost 10 bases, and 11 bases had no gene match. The CDR3 has 13 residues. CDR3 nucleotides: TGTGCCAATAGCATCCAGGGGGAGGCTGAAGCTTTCTTT. Its translation is CANSIQGEAEAFF.

The gene calls are TRBV5-1 and TRBJ2-3; 10 bases are a match to TRBD1. The V and J ends lost 4 bases and 2 bases, in that order; junction bases with no gene match: 7. The length of the CDR3 is 16 residues. Looked up from germline, CDR1 is SGHRS and CDR2 is YFSETQ. Here the CDR3 DNA reads TGCGCCAGCAGCCCCGGGACAGGGGCTACCACAGATACGCAGTATTTT. Translating it yields CASSPGTGATTDTQYF.

This sequence joins TRBV12-3 or TRBV12-4 and TRBJ2-5, with 9 bases identical to TRBD2. J gave up 5 bases and V 9 bases, and 7 bases lay outside the gene matches. CDR3 length equals 13 residues. CDR3 loop: CASRGGARETQYF. DNA for the CDR3: TGTGCCAGTCGCGGGGGGGCGAGGGAGACCCAGTACTTC.

This clonotype came up many times. The chain employs TRBV6-6 and TRBJ1-5, with D perhaps TRBD1 (5 bases). The CDR3 runs 14 residues. Trimming removed 7 bases at V and 3 bases at J, with 13 bases between. The germline gives CDR1 MNHNY, CDR2 SVGAGI (reference sequence). CDR3 in amino acids: CASIGGTHNQPQHF. CDR3 bases: TGTGCCAGCATTGGCGGGACCCACAATCAGCCCCAGCATTTT.

J is TRBJ2-7 and V is TRBV29-1, with TRBD1 matching over 8 bases. This CDR3 comprises 15 residues. After removal of 7 bases from V and 1 base from J, the junction contained 12 bases not matched to a gene. CDR1 and CDR2 (germline): SQVTM, ANQGSEA. CDR3 nucleotide sequence: TGCAGCGCGACTACAGGGGGGTATAGGTCCTACGAGCAGTACTTC. Amino acids: CSATTGGYRSYEQYF.

The chain recombines TRBV7-2 with TRBJ2-7; a possible D gene is TRBD1 (6 bases). Per germline, CDR1 SGHTA and CDR2 FQGNSA. The CDR3 spans 15 residues. V was trimmed by 5 bases and J by 4 bases, leaving 18 bases between them. As DNA, the CDR3 is TGTGCCAGCAGCCCCACACTGGACAGTCTTTACGAGCAGTACTTC. Residues: CASSPTLDSLYEQYF.

The V call is TRBV24-1, the J call TRBJ2-3; D remains ambiguous. The CDR3 sequence is 12 residues long. V lost 5 bases and J 3 bases, leaving 5 bases between the germline ends. In germline, CDR1 is KGHDR, CDR2 SFDVKD. The CDR3 spells CATSGPTDTQYF. CDR3 sequence (DNA): TGTGCCACCAGTGGCCCGACAGATACGCAGTATTTT.